This T cell receptor beta chain originates from a study of blood T cell repertoires in COVID-19. Across the whole study: Sources were T cells, B-cell-depleted T cells, or PBMCs; the material itself was cDNA or gDNA.

Libraries were prepared by immunoSEQ multiplex PCR; TCRdb keeps only in-frame clonotypes and omits some of them. Counted here are some 150,000 clones, approximately 90% occurring once; the ten biggest clones make up 7% to 7.5%. Sequenced input: peripheral blood. This TCR was recovered from an elderly woman in a cohort sampled during active or convalescent COVID-19.

The CDR3 reads CASSVLAGGNNEQFF. Written as DNA, the CDR3 is TGTGCCAGCAGCGTTCTAGCGGGGGGGAACAATGAGCAGTTCTTC. The chain recombines TRBV9 with TRBJ2-1; TRBD2 matches at 12 bases. Germline trimming cut 2 bases from V and 5 bases from J; bases unmatched to any gene: 2. Germline CDR1 SGDLS, CDR2 YYNGEE. The length of the CDR3 is 15 residues.